What follows describes a single T cell receptor (beta chain). The source of the sample is a study of cytomegalovirus exposure and HLA in healthy donors. Trimming left V 2 bases short and J 2 bases short, with 4 bases between. Germline CDR1 SGHTA, CDR2 FQGNSA. This CDR3 spans 12 amino acids. It was with 60 Vbeta and 13 Jbeta primers that the PCR ran. The assay was immunoSEQ multiplex PCR, and TCRdb's table has in-frame clones only and misses some. The data show about 200,000 clones, with 73% seen just once and approximately 2% held by the top ten. This clonotype was sampled from a woman between 25 and 40 years old in good health and CMV-seronegative. Sequenced input: PBMCs. The chain links TRBV7-2 to TRBJ2-7; D call uncertain. CDR3 sequence: CASSLSPYEQYF. In DNA form, the CDR3 reads TGTGCCAGCAGCTTAAGCCCCTACGAGCAGTACTTC.